A single sample is the source of the 29 T cell receptor beta chains below, sequenced in a study of cytotoxic CD8 clonotypes in ibrutinib-treated CLL. Measured with immunoSEQ multiplex PCR; TCRdb has only the in-frame clones, and not every one. This sample has around 310,000 clones; 70% to 80% occur once, and the top ten carry 5% to 7%. The sequenced sample was PBMCs, obtained before ibrutinib treatment. These receptor sequences come from a human donor with chronic lymphocytic leukemia.

The V and J genes are TRBV6-6 and TRBJ2-6, with D unresolved. Trimming took off 7 bases at V and 1 base at J, with 5 bases between the two ends. CDR1 and CDR2 from the germline V gene are MNHNY and SVGAGI (reference sequence). This CDR3 has 13 amino acids. CDR3 DNA sequence: TGTGCCAGCACGCCGTCTGGGGCCAACGTCCTGACTTTC. It translates to CASTPSGANVLTF.

This rearrangement joins TRBV28 to TRBJ1-2; D is perhaps TRBD1 (5 bases). The CDR3 spans 14 residues. Trimming stripped 3 bases from V and 2 bases from J, with 10 bases between. Per the germline V gene, CDR1 is MDHEN and CDR2 is SYDVKM. The chain's CDR3 is CASSFSGGNYGYTF. The CDR3 region has the DNA TGTGCCAGCAGTTTCTCGGGGGGAAACTATGGCTACACCTTC.

The V call is TRBV6-1, the J call TRBJ2-1; D remains ambiguous. The CDR3 runs 16 residues. Looked up from germline, CDR1 is MNHNS and CDR2 is SASEGT. V shed 2 bases and J shed 0 bases, with 11 bases lying between them. This CDR3 is CASSEFGTGSYNEQFF. The CDR3 region has the DNA TGTGCCAGCAGTGAATTTGGCACGGGCTCCTACAATGAGCAGTTCTTC.

This clone was seen a few times. The V gene is TRBV6-4, the J gene TRBJ1-5, with 7 nucleotides matching TRBD1. CDR1 and CDR2 (germline): MRHNA, SNTAGT. The CDR3 spans 15 residues. The V gene end was trimmed by 5 bases and the J gene end by 5 bases; junction bases not matched to a gene: 9. CDR3 sequence reads: CASSSRDSYYQPQHF. The DNA for the CDR3 is TGTGCCAGCAGTAGCCGGGACAGCTATTATCAGCCCCAGCATTTT.

This rearrangement joins TRBV27 to TRBJ2-3; D may correspond to TRBD1 or TRBD2 (5 bases each). Per the germline V gene, CDR1 is MNHEY and CDR2 is SMNVEV (reference sequence). CDR3 size: 15 residues. Deletions cut 3 bases from V and 2 bases from J, with 12 bases between. CDR3 coding DNA: TGTGCCAGCAGTTTGGGGGATCTTTACACAGATACGCAGTATTTT. It is translated as CASSLGDLYTDTQYF.

This chain joins TRBV2 and TRBJ1-1; the D gene is possibly TRBD1 (6 bases). Germline assignment: CDR1 SNHLY and CDR2 FYNNEI. Trimming removed 4 bases at V and 2 bases at J, with 14 bases between. The CDR3 is made up of 15 amino acids. For the CDR3, the DNA is TGTGCCAGCAGTGTGCGGCAGGGGTATAACACTGAAGCTTTCTTT. Its translation is CASSVRQGYNTEAFF.

The rearrangement links TRBV4-2 to TRBJ2-7, with TRBD2 matching 15 bases. Trimming at V came to 3 bases and at J to 1 base, leaving 1 base not matched to a gene. CDR1 is LGHNA, CDR2 YNFKEQ, per germline. The CDR3 totals 16 residues. This CDR3 reads CASSQGLAGGSYEQYF. CDR3 coding DNA: TGTGCCAGCAGCCAGGGACTAGCGGGAGGATCCTACGAGCAGTACTTC.

This rearrangement joins TRBV19 to TRBJ2-7; possibly TRBD2 for D (6 bases). This CDR3 has 13 residues. Trimming shortened V by 7 bases and J by 0 bases, and 10 bases separated the two germline ends. The germline V gene encodes CDR1 LNHDA and CDR2 SQIVND (reference sequence). CDR3 in DNA: TGTGCCAGTACCGGGGGTACCTCCTACGAGCAGTACTTC. Translated, it gives CASTGGTSYEQYF.

The V call is TRBV19, the J call TRBJ2-3; D tentatively fits TRBD1 or TRBD2 (5 bases each). V gave up 4 bases and J gave up 2 bases, with 13 bases separating them. From germline, CDR1 is LNHDA and CDR2 SQIVND (reference sequence). CDR3 size: 15 residues. In nucleotides, the CDR3 is TGTGCCAGTAGTAAGGGGCTAGCAGTCACAGATACGCAGTATTTT. It yields the protein CASSKGLAVTDTQYF.

The rearrangement joins TRBV18 to TRBJ1-4; D is uncertain. The germline gives CDR1 KGHSH, CDR2 LQKENI. Trimming took 1 base from V and 3 from J, leaving 9 bases between them. The CDR3 has 15 residues. The CDR3: CASSPRSGSNEKLFF. CDR3 coding DNA: TGTGCCAGCTCACCACGGTCAGGTTCTAATGAAAAACTGTTTTTT. Full variable domain (rest looked up from reference TRBV18 and TRBJ1-4): NAGVMQNPRHLVRRRGQEARLRCSPMKGHSHVYWYRQLPEEGLKFMVYLQKENIIDESGMPKERFSAEFPKEGPSILRIQQVVRGDSAAYFCASSPRSGSNEKLFFGSGTQLSVL.

The rearrangement joins TRBV5-4 to TRBJ2-3, with unresolved D. V was cut by 4 bases and J by 0 bases, with 15 bases left in between. Germline values: CDR1 SGHNT, CDR2 YYREEE (reference sequence). The CDR3 is made up of 16 amino acids. CDR3: CASSASSSWSTDTQYF. CDR3 nucleotide sequence: TGTGCCAGCAGCGCTTCGTCAAGCTGGAGCACAGATACGCAGTATTTT.

The V gene is TRBV7-6, the J gene TRBJ2-7, with 7 bases lining up with TRBD1. V trimming: 4 bases; J trimming: 0 bases; junction bases outside the gene matches: 12. The CDR3 length is 17 residues. CDR1 and CDR2 (germline): SGHVS, FNYEAQ. The CDR3 spells CASSSRTGRMSSYEQYF. In DNA, the CDR3 is TGTGCCAGCAGCTCCAGGACAGGTAGGATGAGCTCCTACGAGCAGTACTTC.

The count of this clone is one. The chain couples TRBV4-1 to TRBJ2-1; 10 positions match TRBD2. The CDR3 loop spans 18 amino acids. Germline loops: CDR1 MGHRA, CDR2 YSYEKL. V shed 1 base, J shed 8 bases, and the junction held 14 bases outside the gene matches. CDR3 bases: TGCGCCAGCAGCCAAGGGATCATTTCTAGCGGGAGTTATGATGAGCAGTTCTTC. Protein product: CASSQGIISSGSYDEQFF.

The V call is TRBV5-1, the J call TRBJ2-2, with 12 positions matching TRBD2. The trim removed 4 bases at V and 2 bases at J, leaving 3 bases unmatched. The CDR3 is made up of 16 amino acids. Germline assignment: CDR1 SGHRS and CDR2 YFSETQ. The CDR3 nucleotides read TGCGCCAGCAGCGTACTAGCGGGAGGAAACACCGGGGAGCTGTTTTTT. Protein: CASSVLAGGNTGELFF.

The V call is TRBV9, the J call TRBJ2-5; 13 bases map to TRBD2. Germline CDR1 SGDLS, CDR2 YYNGEE. This CDR3 contains 16 residues. V trimming: 3 bases; J trimming: 6 bases; junction bases outside the gene matches: 8. The chain's CDR3 is CASSGLGLAGEQTQYF. CDR3 coding DNA: TGTGCCAGCAGCGGCCTCGGACTAGCGGGAGAACAGACCCAGTACTTC.

The chain carries TRBV4-2 and TRBJ2-1; 9 nucleotides line up with TRBD1. Germline V lookup: CDR1 LGHNA, CDR2 YNFKEQ. The V and J ends lost 2 bases and 2 bases, in that order; junction bases with no gene match: 4. This CDR3 spans 16 amino acids. CDR3 sequence (DNA): TGTGCCAGCAGCCAATTAACAGGGGGCGCCTACAATGAGCAGTTCTTC. It encodes CASSQLTGGAYNEQFF.

The sample holds a few counts of this clone. The genes are TRBV5-4 and TRBJ2-2, with 7 positions matching TRBD1. Germline CDR1 and CDR2: SGHNT and YYREEE (reference sequence). This CDR3 has 14 residues. J gave up 2 bases and V 4 bases, and 2 bases lay outside the gene matches. CDR3 coding DNA: TGTGCCAGCAGCCGACAGGGCAACACCGGGGAGCTGTTTTTT. Its protein product is CASSRQGNTGELFF.

The chain has TRBV5-1 and TRBJ2-1; the match to TRBD2 covers 9 bases. Germline V gives CDR1 SGHRS, CDR2 YFSETQ. The CDR3 sequence is 15 residues long. With V trimmed by 4 bases and J by 7 bases, 9 bases remained unmatched. Here the CDR3 reads CASSARLAAYNEQFF. As DNA, the CDR3 is TGCGCCAGCAGCGCCCGACTAGCGGCTTATAATGAGCAGTTCTTC.

V usage is TRBV5-6 and J usage is TRBJ1-1, with 9 bases aligning to TRBD1. This CDR3 region has 16 residues. Germline CDR1 and CDR2: SGHDT and YYEEEE. The ends lost 1 base at V and 3 bases at J; junction bases unmatched: 7. In DNA, the CDR3 is TGTGCCAGCAGCTTGAAGGGACAGGGAATGTACACTGAAGCTTTCTTT. Its protein is CASSLKGQGMYTEAFF.

This chain joins TRBV4-2 and TRBJ2-1; either TRBD1 or TRBD2 may supply D (5 bases each). V lost 6 bases and J 0 bases, leaving 12 bases between the germline ends. The CDR3 is 15 amino acids. Germline V gene sequence: CDR1 LGHNA, CDR2 YNFKEQ. CDR3 in DNA: TGTGCCAGCAGACGGGACCGAAGCTCCTACAATGAGCAGTTCTTC. It codes for CASRRDRSSYNEQFF.

The V gene is TRBV5-4, the J gene TRBJ2-5; 8 nucleotides match TRBD1. V lost 5 bases, J lost 3 bases, and 3 bases stayed unmatched. The germline CDR1 and CDR2 sequences are SGHNT and YYREEE (reference sequence). This CDR3 comprises 13 residues. As DNA, the CDR3 is TGTGCCAGCAGATCGGACAGGGAAGAGACCCAGTACTTC. This translates into CASRSDREETQYF.

A remark on this clone: The identical CDR3 is also encoded by other nucleotide sequences in the sample. The chain is built from TRBV30 and TRBJ1-5, with no clear D. CDR1 is GTSNPN and CDR2 is SVGIG in the germline V gene (reference sequence). Deletions cut 0 bases from V and 5 bases from J, with 8 bases between. The CDR3 contains 13 residues. The CDR3, as DNA: TGTGCCTGGAGTGTCAGTCTAGATCAGCCCCAGCATTTT. Its translation: CAWSVSLDQPQHF.

The chain couples TRBV5-1 to TRBJ2-7; D not certain. This CDR3 spans 14 amino acids. V was pared by 4 bases and J by 5 bases, with 16 bases between. Per the germline V gene, CDR1 is SGHRS and CDR2 is YFSETQ. The CDR3 protein is CASSKDGRHNEQYF. The CDR3 DNA reads TGCGCCAGCAGCAAGGACGGACGGCACAACGAGCAGTACTTC.

The J gene is TRBJ2-6, the V gene TRBV27, with D possibly matching TRBD1 (6 bases). Between the trimmed V and J ends, which lost 8 bases and 0 bases, there was a span of 23 bases. The CDR3 is 19 residues long. In germline, CDR1 is MNHEY, CDR2 SMNVEV (reference sequence). DNA of the CDR3: TGTGCCAGCTGCATGAGACCCCCGGGACACACCTCTGGGGCCAACGTCCTGACTTTC. Encoded protein: CASCMRPPGHTSGANVLTF.

The chain is built from TRBV11-2 and TRBJ2-4, with a tentative D call TRBD1 (5 bases). Germline V lookup: CDR1 SGHAT, CDR2 FQNNGV. V gave up 4 bases and J gave up 1 base, with 17 bases separating them. The CDR3 is 17 residues long. In nucleotides, the CDR3 is TGTGCCAGCAGCTCTTGGACACAAACGGGTGCCAAAAACATTCAGTACTTC. This translates into CASSSWTQTGAKNIQYF.

The chain couples TRBV27 to TRBJ2-7; D is perhaps TRBD1 (6 bases). V was cut by 5 bases and J by 2 bases, with 19 bases left in between. The CDR3 totals 16 residues. The germline V gene has CDR1 MNHEY and CDR2 SMNVEV (reference sequence). The CDR3 DNA is TGTGCCAGCAGTACTGCAGGGGCCCCCCGACCCTACGAGCAGTACTTC. It codes for CASSTAGAPRPYEQYF.

The V gene is TRBV18, the J gene TRBJ1-2; D might be TRBD1 (6 bases). With 5 bases removed from V and 4 bases from J, the gap between germline ends came to 11 bases. Per the germline V gene, CDR1 is KGHSH and CDR2 is LQKENI. CDR3 size: 13 residues. The CDR3, as DNA: TGTGCCAGCTCAACTGACAGGAGCTATGGCTACACCTTC. This sequence encodes CASSTDRSYGYTF.

The chain has TRBV4-2 and TRBJ1-1; no clear D. Germline V gene data show CDR1 as LGHNA and CDR2 as YNFKEQ. Trimming took 5 bases from V and 0 from J, leaving 22 bases between them. The CDR3 is 18 residues long. CDR3 region: CASSYMRSVSLMNTEAFF. CDR3 nucleotide sequence: TGTGCCAGCAGCTACATGCGTTCGGTCAGTTTGATGAACACTGAAGCTTTCTTT.

J is TRBJ1-1 and V is TRBV25-1, with D possibly being TRBD1 (5 bases). The V and J ends lost 4 bases and 3 bases respectively, with 12 bases between them. The V gene's germline CDR1 is MGHDK and CDR2 SYGVNS. The CDR3 sequence is 14 residues long. In nucleotides, the CDR3 is TGTGCCAGCAGTGTAAGTGGGACGGACACTGAAGCTTTCTTT. It codes for CASSVSGTDTEAFF.